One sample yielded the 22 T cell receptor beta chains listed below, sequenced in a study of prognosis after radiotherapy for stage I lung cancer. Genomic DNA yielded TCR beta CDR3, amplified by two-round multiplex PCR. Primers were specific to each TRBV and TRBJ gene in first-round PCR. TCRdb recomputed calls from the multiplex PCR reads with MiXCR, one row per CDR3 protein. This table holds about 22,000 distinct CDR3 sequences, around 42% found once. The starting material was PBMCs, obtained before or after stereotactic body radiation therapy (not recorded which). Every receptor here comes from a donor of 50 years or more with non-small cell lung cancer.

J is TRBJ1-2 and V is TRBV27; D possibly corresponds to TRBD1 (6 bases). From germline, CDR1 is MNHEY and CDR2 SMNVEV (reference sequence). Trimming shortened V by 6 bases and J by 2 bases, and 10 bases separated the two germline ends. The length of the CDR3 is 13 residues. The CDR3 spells CASSTTGNYGYTF. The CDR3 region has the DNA TGTGCCAGCAGCACAACAGGGAACTATGGCTACACCTTC.

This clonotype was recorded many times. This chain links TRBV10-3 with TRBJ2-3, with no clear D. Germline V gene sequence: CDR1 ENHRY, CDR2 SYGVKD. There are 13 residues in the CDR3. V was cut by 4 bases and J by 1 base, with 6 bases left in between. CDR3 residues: CAISGSGTDTQYF. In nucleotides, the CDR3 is TGTGCCATCAGTGGGTCGGGCACAGATACGCAGTATTTT.

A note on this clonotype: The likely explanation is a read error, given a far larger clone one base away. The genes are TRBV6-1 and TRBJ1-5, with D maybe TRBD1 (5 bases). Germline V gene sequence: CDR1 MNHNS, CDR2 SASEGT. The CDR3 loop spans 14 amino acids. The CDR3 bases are TGTTCCAGCAGTGAACAGGCCAAAAATCAGCCCCAGCATTTT. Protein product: CSSSEQAKNQPQHF.

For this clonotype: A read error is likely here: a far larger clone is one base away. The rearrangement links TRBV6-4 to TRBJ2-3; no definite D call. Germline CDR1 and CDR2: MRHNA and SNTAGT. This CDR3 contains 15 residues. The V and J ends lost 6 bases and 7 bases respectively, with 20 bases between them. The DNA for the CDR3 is TGTGCCAGCAGCCCCCTTTGGGATCAAACATATACGCAGTATTTT. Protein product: CASSPLWDQTYTQYF.

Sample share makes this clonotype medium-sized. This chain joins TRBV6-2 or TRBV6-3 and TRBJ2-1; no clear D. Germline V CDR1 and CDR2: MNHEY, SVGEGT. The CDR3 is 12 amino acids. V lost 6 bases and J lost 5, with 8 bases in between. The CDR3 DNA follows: TGTGCCAGCAGCGAATACAACAATGAGCAGTTCTTC. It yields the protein CASSEYNNEQFF.

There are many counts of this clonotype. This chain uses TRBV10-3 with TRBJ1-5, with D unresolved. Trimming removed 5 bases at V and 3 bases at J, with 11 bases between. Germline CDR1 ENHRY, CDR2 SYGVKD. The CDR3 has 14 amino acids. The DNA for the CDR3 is TGTGCCATCAGTACAGTAGGGCACAATCAGCCCCAGCATTTT. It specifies CAISTVGHNQPQHF.

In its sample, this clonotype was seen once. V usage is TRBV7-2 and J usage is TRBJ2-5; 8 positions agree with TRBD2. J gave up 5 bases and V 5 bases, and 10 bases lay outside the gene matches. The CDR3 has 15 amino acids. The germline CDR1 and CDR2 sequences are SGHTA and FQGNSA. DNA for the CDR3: TGTGCCAGCAGCCCCCGGGAGGGATCGTGGGAGACCCAGTACTTC. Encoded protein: CASSPREGSWETQYF.

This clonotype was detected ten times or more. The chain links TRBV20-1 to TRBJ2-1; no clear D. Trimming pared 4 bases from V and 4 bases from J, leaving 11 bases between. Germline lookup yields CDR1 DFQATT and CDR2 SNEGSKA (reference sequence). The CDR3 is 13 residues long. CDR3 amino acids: CSATGSAYNEQFF. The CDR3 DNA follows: TGCAGTGCTACGGGCAGCGCGTACAATGAGCAGTTCTTC.

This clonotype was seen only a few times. As DNA, the CDR3 is TGTGCCAGCAGTTTCGGTGAGACAATGAACACTGAAGCTTTCTTT. It yields the protein CASSFGETMNTEAFF. The rearrangement uses TRBV28 and TRBJ1-1; D gene unclear. V was shortened by 3 bases and J by 0 bases, with 11 bases between the two germline ends. The CDR3 length is 15 residues. Per germline, CDR1 MDHEN and CDR2 SYDVKM.

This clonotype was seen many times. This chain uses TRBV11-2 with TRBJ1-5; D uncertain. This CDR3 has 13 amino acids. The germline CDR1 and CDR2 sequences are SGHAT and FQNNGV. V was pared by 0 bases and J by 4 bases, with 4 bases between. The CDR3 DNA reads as TGTGCCAGCAGCTTAGACCGAAATCAGCCCCAGCATTTT. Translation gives CASSLDRNQPQHF.

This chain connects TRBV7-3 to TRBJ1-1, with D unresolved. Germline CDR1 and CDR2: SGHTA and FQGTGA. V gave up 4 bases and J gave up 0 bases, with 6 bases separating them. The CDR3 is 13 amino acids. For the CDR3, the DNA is TGTGCCAGCAGCTCGACGGTGAACACTGAAGCTTTCTTT. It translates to CASSSTVNTEAFF.

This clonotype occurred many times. CDR3 amino acids: CASGGGRWGGNQPQHF. CDR3 nucleotide sequence: TGTGCCAGTGGGGGCGGGCGCTGGGGCGGCAATCAGCCCCAGCATTTT. V and J are TRBV19 and TRBJ1-5; D possibly corresponds to TRBD1 (6 bases). Trimming cost V 8 bases and J 2 bases, with 19 bases left between them. Germline CDR1 reads LNHDA; CDR2 reads SQIVND (reference sequence). The CDR3 has 16 residues.

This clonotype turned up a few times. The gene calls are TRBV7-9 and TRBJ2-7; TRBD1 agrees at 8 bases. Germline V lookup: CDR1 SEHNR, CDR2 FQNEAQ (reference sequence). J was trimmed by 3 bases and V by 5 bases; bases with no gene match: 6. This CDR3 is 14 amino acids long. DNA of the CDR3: TGTGCCAGCAGCCCAGGACAGGGCCTCTACGAGCAGTACTTC. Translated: CASSPGQGLYEQYF.

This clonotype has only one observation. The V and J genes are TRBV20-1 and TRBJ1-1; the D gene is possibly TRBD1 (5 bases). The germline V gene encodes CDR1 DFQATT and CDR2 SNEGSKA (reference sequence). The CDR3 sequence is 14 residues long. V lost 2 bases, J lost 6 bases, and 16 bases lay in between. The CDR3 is CSARLLGGGAEAFF. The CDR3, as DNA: TGCAGTGCTAGACTTCTGGGCGGAGGGGCTGAAGCTTTCTTT.

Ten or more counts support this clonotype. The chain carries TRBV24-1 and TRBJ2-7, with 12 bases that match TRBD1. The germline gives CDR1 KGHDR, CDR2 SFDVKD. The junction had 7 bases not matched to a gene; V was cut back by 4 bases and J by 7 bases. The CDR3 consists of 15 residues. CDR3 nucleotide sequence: TGTGCCACCAGTGACTCCGGGACAGGGGGCCTGGAGCAGTACTTC. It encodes CATSDSGTGGLEQYF.

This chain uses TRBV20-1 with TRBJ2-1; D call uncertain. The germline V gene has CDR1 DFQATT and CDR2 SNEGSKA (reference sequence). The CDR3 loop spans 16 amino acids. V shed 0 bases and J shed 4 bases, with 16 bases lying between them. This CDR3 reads CSARDPGITLYNEQFF. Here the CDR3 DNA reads TGCAGTGCTAGAGATCCCGGAATCACCTTATACAATGAGCAGTTCTTC.

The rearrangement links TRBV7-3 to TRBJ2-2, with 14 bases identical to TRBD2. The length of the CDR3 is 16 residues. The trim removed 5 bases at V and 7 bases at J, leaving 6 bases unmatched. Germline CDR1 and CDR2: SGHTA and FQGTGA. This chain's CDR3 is CASSRTSGRLNGELFF. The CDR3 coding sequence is TGTGCCAGCAGCCGGACTAGCGGGAGGCTCAACGGGGAGCTGTTTTTT. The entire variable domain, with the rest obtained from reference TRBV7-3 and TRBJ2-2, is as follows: GAGVSQTPSNKVTEKGKYVELRCDPISGHTALYWYRQSLGQGPEFLIYFQGTGAADDSGLPNDRFFAVRPEGSVSTLKIQRTERGDSAVYLCASSRTSGRLNGELFFGEGSRLTVL.

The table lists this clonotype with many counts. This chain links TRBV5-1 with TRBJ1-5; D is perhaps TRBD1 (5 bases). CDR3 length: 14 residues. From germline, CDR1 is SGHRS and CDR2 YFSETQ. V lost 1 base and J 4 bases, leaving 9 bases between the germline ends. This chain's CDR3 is CASSLSGGNQPQHF. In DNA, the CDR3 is TGCGCCAGCAGCTTGTCTGGGGGAAATCAGCCCCAGCATTTT. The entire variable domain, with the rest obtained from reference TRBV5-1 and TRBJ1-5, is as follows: KAGVTQTPRYLIKTRGQQVTLSCSPISGHRSVSWYQQTPGQGLQFLFEYFSETQRNKGNFPGRFSGRQFSNSRSEMNVSTLELGDSALYLCASSLSGGNQPQHFGDGTRLSIL.

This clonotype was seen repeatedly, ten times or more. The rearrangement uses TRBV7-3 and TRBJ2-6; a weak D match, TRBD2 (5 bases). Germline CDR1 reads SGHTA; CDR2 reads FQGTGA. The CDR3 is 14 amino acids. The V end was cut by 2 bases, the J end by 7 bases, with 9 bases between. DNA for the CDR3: TGTGCCAGCAGCTTATCGGGGAGCGCCAACGTCCTGACTTTC. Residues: CASSLSGSANVLTF. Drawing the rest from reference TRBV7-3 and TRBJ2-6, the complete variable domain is GAGVSQTPSNKVTEKGKYVELRCDPISGHTALYWYRQSLGQGPEFLIYFQGTGAADDSGLPNDRFFAVRPEGSVSTLKIQRTERGDSAVYLCASSLSGSANVLTFGAGSRLTVL.

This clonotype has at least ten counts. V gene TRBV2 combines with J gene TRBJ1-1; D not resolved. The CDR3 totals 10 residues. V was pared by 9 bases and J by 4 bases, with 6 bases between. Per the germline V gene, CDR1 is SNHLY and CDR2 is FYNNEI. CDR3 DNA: TGTGCCAGTCGGGTCACTGAAGCTTTCTTT. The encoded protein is CASRVTEAFF.

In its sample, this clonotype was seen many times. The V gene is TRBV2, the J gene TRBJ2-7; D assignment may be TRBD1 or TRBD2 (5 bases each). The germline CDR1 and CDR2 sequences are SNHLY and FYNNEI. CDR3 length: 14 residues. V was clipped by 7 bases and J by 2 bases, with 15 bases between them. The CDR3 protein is CASKGVQGTYEQYF. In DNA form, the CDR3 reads TGTGCCAGCAAGGGAGTTCAGGGAACCTACGAGCAGTACTTC. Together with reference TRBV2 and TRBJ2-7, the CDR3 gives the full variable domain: EPEVTQTPSHQVTQMGQEVILRCVPISNHLYFYWYRQILGQKVEFLVSFYNNEISEKSEIFDDQFSVERPDGSNFTLKIRSTKLEDSAMYFCASKGVQGTYEQYFGPGTRLTVT.

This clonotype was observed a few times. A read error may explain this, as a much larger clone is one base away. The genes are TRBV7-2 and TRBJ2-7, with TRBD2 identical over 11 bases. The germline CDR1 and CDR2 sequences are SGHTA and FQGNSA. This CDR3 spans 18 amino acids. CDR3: CANSSIWGSGRAGYEQYF. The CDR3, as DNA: TGTGCCAACAGCTCCATTTGGGGTAGCGGGAGGGCGGGATACGAGCAGTACTTC.